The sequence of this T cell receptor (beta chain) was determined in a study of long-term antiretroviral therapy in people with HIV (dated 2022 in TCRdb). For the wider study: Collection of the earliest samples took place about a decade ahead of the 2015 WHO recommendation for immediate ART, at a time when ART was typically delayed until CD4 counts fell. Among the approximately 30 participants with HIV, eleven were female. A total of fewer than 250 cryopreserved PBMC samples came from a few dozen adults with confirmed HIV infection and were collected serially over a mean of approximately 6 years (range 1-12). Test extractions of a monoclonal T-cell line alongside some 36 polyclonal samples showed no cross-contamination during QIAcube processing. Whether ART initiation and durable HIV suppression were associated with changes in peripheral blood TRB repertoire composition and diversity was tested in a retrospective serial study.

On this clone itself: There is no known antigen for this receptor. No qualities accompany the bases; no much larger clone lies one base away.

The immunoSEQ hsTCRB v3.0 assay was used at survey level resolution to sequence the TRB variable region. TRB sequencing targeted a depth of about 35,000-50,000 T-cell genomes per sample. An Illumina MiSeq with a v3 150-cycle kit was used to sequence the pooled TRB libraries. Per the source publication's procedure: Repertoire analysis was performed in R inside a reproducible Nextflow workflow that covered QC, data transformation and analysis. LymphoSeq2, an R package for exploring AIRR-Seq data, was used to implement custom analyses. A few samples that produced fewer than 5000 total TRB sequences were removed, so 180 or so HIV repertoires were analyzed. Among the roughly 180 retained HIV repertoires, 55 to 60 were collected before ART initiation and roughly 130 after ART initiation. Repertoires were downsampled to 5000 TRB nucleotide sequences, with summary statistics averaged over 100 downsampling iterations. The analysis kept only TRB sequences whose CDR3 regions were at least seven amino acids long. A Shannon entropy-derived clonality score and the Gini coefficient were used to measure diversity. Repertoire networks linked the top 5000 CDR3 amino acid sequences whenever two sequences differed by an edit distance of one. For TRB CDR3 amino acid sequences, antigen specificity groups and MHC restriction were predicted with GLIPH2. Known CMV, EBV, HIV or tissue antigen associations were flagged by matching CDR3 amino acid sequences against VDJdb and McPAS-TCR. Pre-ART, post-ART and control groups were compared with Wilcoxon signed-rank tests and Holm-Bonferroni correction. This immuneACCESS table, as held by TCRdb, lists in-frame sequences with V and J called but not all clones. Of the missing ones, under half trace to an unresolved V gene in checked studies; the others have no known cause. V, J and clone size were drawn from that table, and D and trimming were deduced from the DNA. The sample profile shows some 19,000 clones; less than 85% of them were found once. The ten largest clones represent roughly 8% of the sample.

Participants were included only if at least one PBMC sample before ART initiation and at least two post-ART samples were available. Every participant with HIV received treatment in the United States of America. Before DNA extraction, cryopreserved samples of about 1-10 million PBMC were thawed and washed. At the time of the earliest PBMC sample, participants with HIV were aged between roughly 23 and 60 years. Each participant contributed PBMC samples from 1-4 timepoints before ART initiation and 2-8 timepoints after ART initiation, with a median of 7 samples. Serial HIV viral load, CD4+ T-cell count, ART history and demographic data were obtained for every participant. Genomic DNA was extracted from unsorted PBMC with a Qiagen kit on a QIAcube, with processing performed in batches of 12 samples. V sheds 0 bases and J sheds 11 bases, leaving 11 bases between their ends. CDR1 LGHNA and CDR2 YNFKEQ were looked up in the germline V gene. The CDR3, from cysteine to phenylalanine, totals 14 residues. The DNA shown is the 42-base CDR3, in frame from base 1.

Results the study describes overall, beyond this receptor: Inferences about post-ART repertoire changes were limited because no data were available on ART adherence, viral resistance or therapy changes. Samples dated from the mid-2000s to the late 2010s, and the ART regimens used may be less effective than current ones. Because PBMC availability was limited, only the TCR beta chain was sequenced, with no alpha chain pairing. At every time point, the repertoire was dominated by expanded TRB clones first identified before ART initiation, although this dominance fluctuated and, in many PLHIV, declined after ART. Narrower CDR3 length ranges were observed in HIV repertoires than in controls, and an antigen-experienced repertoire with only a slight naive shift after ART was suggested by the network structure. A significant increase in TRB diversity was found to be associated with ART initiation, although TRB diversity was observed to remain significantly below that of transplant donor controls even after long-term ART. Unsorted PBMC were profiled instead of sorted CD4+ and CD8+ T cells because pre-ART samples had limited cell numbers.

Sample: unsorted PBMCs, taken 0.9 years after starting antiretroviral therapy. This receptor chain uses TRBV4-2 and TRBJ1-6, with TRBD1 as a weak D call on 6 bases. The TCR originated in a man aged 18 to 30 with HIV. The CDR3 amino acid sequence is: CASSQERGNPPLHF. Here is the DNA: TGTGCCAGCAGCCAAGAGAGGGGGAATCCACCCCTCCACTTT.